This TCR beta chain was profiled in a study of metastatic and nonmetastatic thyroid tumors (dated by TCRdb to 2020 to 2022). Concerning the study at large: For patients with malignant and with benign thyroid disease, the researchers compared repertoires between peripheral blood samples and tumor or nodule tissue samples. Study-level results and caveats: In both blood and tumor samples, malignant tumors were reported to have significantly higher TCR beta diversity than benign nodules.

Libraries were constructed by PCR. The listed sequencing device is Illumina HiSeq 4000. The TCR beta-chain CDR3 region of each patient was profiled by high-throughput sequencing. Processing in the source paper ran as follows. CDR3 differences across clinicopathological groups were used to build a classifier for discriminating distant-metastatic papillary thyroid cancer patients. The Shannon index was used to measure repertoire diversity, and the Morisita-Horn index was used to measure how similar tumor and blood repertoires were. TCRdb's own reprocessing of the public reads used fastp at Q25 and MiXCR and kept productive beta chains. What appears here as the V and J calls and clone size reflects TCRdb's work, not the paper's. The sample data list approximately 17,000 clones, and approximately 30% of these were observed just once. Of the sample, approximately 13% falls within the top ten clones. The germline V gene (reference sequence) yields LGHDT for CDR1 and YNNKEL for CDR2. For this chain, trimming is 1 base at the V end and 6 bases at the J end, and the number of junction bases without a gene match is 2. The cysteine opens and the phenylalanine closes a CDR3 of 13 amino acids. Just CDR3 DNA is preserved here, 39 bases in frame from base 1.

This clone was seen ten or more times. Its recognized antigen is unknown. Qualities for individual bases were not recorded, and no much larger clone is one base off. None of the patients had been given any treatment before thyroid surgery. Using T-cell receptor beta sequencing, the study looked back at clinical samples from patients collected from about 2011 to 2018. What was sequenced was adjacent normal tissue. In this chain, TRBV3-1 is recombined with TRBJ1-1, with 7 middle bases fitting TRBD1. The source of this sequence is a female donor with papillary thyroid cancer or a benign thyroid nodule (not recorded which). Some clones in this sample may be carry-over from other donors' samples. The CDR3 reads as follows: CASSQGGTAEAFF. The DNA is TGTGCCAGCAGCCAAGGGGGGACAGCTGAAGCTTTCTTT.